Reported below is one T cell receptor (beta chain). Sequencing was performed with immunoSEQ multiplex PCR; in TCRdb, only in-frame clones are kept and a portion is missing. The profile shows 250,000 or so clones, 70% of them singletons. The germline gives CDR1 PRHDT, CDR2 FYEKMQ (reference sequence). The CDR3 runs to 14 residues. After removal of 7 bases from V and 4 bases from J, the junction contained 6 bases not matched to a gene. The data derive from a study of cytotoxic CD8 clonotypes in ibrutinib-treated CLL. The specimen was PBMCs, collected after 24 months of ibrutinib treatment. The chain uses TRBV13 and TRBJ2-7; TRBD1 matches 11 bases. The sequence derives from a human donor with chronic lymphocytic leukemia. The CDR3 region is CASTRTGGPYEQYF. The CDR3 nucleotides are TGTGCCAGCACTCGGACAGGGGGCCCTTACGAGCAGTACTTC.